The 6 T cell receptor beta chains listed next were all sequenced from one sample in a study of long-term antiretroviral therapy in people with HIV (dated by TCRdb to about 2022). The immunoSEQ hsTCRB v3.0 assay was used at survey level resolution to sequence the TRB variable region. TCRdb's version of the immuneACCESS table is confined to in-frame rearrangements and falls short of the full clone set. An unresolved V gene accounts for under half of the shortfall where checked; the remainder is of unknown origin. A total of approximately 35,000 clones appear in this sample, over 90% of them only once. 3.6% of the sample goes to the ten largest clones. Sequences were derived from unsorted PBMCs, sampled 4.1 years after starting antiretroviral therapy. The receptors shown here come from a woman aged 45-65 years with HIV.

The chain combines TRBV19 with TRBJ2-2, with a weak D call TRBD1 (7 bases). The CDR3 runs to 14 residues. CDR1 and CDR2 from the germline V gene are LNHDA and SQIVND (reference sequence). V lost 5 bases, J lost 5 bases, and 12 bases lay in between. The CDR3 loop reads CASSLAGGTGELFF. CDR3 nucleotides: TGTGCCAGTAGTCTGGCAGGGGGGACCGGGGAGCTGTTTTTT.

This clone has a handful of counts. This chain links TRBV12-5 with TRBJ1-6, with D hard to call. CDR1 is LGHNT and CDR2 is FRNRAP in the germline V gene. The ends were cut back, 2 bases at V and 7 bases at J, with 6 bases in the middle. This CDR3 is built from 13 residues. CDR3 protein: CASGLSENSPLHF. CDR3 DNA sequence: TGTGCTAGTGGTTTGTCGGAAAATTCACCCCTCCACTTT.

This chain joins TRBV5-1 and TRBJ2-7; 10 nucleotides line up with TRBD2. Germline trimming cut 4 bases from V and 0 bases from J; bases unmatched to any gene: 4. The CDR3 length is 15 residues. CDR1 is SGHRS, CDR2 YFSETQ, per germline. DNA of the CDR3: TGCGCCAGCAGCCCTACTAGCGGGGCCTCCTACGAGCAGTACTTC. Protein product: CASSPTSGASYEQYF.

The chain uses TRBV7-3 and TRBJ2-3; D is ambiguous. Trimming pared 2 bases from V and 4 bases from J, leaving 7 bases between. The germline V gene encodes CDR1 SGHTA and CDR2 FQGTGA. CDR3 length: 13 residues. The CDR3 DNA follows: TGTGCCAGCAGCTTATCCGTTCCAGATACGCAGTATTTT. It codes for CASSLSVPDTQYF.

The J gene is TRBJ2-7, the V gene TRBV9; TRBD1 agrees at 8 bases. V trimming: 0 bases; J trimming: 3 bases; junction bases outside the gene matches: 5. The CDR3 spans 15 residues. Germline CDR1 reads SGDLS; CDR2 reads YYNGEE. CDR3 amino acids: CASSVGGTGIYEQYF. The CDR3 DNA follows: TGTGCCAGCAGCGTAGGTGGGACAGGCATCTACGAGCAGTACTTC.

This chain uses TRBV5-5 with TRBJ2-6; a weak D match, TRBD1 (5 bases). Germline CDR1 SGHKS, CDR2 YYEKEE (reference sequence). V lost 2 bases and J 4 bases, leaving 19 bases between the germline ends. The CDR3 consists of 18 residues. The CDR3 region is CASSFLIAGNSGANVLTF. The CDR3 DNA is TGTGCCAGCAGCTTTCTTATCGCAGGGAACTCCGGGGCCAACGTCCTGACTTTC.